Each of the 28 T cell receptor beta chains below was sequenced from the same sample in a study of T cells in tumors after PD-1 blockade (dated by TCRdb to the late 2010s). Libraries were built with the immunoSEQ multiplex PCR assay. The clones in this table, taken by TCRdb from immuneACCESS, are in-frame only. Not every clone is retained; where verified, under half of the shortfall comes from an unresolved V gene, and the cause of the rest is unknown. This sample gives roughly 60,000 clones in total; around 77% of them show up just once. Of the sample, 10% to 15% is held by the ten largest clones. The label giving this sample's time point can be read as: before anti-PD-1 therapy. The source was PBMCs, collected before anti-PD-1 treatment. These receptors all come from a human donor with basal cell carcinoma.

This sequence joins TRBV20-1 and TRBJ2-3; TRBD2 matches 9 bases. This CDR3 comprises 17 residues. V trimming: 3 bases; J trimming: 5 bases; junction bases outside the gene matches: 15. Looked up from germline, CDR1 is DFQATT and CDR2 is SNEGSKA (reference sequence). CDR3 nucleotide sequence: TGCAGTGCTAGTCCGGCTAGCGGGGACACATACGGAGATACGCAGTATTTT. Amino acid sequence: CSASPASGDTYGDTQYF.

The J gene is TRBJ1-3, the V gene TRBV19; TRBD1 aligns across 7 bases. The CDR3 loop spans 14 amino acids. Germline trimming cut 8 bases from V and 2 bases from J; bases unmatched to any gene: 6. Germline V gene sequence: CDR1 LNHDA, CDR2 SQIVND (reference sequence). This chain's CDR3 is CASEPGGTGNTIYF. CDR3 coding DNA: TGTGCCAGTGAACCAGGGGGGACTGGAAACACCATATATTTT.

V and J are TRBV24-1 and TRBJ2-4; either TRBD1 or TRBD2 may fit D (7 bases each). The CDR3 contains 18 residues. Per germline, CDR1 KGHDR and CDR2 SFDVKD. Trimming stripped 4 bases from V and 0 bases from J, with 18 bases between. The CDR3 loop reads CATSDLNRGGGAKNIQYF. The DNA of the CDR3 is TGTGCCACCAGTGACCTTAACAGGGGCGGGGGAGCCAAAAACATTCAGTACTTC.

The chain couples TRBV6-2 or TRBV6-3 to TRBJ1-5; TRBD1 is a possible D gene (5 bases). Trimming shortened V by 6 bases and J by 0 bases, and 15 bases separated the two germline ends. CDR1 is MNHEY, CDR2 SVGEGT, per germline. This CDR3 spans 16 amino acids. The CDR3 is CASSRGRQNSNQPQHF. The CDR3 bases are TGTGCCAGCAGCCGGGGAAGACAGAATAGCAATCAGCCCCAGCATTTT.

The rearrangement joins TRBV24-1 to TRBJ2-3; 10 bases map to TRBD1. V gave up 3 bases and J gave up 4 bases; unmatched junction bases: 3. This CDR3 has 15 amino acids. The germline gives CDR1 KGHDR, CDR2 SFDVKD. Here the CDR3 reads CATSDPGQGSDTQYF. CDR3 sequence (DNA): TGTGCCACCAGTGATCCGGGACAGGGGTCAGATACGCAGTATTTT.

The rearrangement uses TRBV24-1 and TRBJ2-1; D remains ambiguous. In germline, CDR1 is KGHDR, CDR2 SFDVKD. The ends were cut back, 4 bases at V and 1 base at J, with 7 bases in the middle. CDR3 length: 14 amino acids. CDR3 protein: CATSDSRSYNEQFF. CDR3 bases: TGTGCCACCAGTGACTCGCGGTCCTACAATGAGCAGTTCTTC.

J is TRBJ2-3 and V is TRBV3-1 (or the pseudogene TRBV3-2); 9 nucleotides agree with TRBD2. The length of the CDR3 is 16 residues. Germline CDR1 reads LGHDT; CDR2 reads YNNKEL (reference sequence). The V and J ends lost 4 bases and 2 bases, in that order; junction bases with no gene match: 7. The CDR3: CASSPSGTSYTDTQYF. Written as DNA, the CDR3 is TGTGCCAGCAGCCCATCCGGGACTAGCTACACAGATACGCAGTATTTT.

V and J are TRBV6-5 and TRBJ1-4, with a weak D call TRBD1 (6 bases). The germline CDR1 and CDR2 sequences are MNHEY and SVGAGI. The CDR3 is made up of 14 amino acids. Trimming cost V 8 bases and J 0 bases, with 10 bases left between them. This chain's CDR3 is CASGDRSTNEKLFF. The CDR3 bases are TGTGCCAGCGGAGACAGGTCAACTAATGAAAAACTGTTTTTT.

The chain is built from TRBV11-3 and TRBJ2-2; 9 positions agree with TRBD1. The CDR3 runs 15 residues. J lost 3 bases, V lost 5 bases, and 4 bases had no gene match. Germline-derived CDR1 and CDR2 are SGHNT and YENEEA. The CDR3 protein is CASSQDRGDTGELFF. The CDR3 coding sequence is TGTGCCAGCAGCCAGGACAGGGGAGACACCGGGGAGCTGTTTTTT.

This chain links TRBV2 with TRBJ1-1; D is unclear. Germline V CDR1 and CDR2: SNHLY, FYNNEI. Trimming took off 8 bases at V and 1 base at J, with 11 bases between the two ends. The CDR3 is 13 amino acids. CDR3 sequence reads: CASSRTGNTEAFF. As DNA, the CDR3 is TGTGCCAGCTCCAGGACGGGGAACACTGAAGCTTTCTTT.

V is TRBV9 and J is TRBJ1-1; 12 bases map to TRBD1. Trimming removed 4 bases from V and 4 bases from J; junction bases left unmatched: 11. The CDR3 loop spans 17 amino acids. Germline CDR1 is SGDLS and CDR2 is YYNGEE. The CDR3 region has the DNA TGTGCCAGCAGCCCACTAAAAGGGACAGGGGGCCGCACTGAAGCTTTCTTT. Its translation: CASSPLKGTGGRTEAFF.

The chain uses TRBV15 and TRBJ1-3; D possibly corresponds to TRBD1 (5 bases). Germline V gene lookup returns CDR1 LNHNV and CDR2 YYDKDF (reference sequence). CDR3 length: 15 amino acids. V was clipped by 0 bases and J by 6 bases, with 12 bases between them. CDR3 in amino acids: CATSRDRRDANTIYF. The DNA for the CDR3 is TGTGCCACCAGCAGAGATCGGCGGGACGCAAACACCATATATTTT.

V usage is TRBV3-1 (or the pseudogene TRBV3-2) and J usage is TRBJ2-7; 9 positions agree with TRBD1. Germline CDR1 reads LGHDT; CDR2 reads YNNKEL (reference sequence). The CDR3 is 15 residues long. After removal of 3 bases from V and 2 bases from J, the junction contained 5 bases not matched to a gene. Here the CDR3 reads CASSHPTGGTYEQYF. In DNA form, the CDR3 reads TGTGCCAGCAGCCACCCGACAGGGGGAACCTACGAGCAGTACTTC.

CDR3 region: CASTERAGGNTDTQYF. The CDR3 region has the DNA TGTGCCAGCACCGAGCGGGCGGGGGGAAACACAGATACGCAGTATTTT. The genes are TRBV2 and TRBJ2-3; 8 bases map to TRBD2. CDR3 length equals 16 residues. Unmatched junction bases numbered 11, after V lost 7 bases and J lost 2 bases. Germline V gives CDR1 SNHLY, CDR2 FYNNEI. Combining the CDR3 with reference TRBV2 and TRBJ2-3 gives the whole variable domain EPEVTQTPSHQVTQMGQEVILRCVPISNHLYFYWYRQILGQKVEFLVSFYNNEISEKSEIFDDQFSVERPDGSNFTLKIRSTKLEDSAMYFCASTERAGGNTDTQYFGPGTRLTVL.

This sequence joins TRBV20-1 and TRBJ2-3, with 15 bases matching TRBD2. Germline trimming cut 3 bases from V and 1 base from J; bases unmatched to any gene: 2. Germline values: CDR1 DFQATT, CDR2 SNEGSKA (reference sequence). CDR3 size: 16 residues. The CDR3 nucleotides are TGCAGTGCTAGTGGGACTAGCGGGGGGCGCACAGATACGCAGTATTTT. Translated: CSASGTSGGRTDTQYF.

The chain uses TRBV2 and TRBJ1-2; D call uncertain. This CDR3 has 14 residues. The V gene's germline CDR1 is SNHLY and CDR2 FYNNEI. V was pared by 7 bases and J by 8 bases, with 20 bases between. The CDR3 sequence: CASNEQVGRKGYTF. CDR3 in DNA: TGTGCCAGCAACGAGCAGGTTGGGAGGAAGGGCTACACCTTC.

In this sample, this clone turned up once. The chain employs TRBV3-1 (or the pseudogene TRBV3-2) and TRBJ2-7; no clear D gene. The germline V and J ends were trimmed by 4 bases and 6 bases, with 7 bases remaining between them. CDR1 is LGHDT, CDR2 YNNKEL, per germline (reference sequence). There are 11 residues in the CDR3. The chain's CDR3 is CASSLTGEQYF. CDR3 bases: TGTGCCAGCAGCCTTACTGGCGAGCAGTACTTC.

This CDR3 is CASRSGTSGGSNIQYF. In DNA, the CDR3 is TGTGCCAGTCGATCCGGGACTAGCGGGGGGTCAAACATTCAGTACTTC. This chain links TRBV19 with TRBJ2-4; TRBD2 aligns across 15 bases. The CDR3 has 16 residues. In germline, CDR1 is LNHDA, CDR2 SQIVND (reference sequence). V lost 8 bases, J lost 6 bases, and 8 bases stayed unmatched.

CDR3 bases: TGTGCCAGTAGTATGCGTAGCGGGGCCACCGGGGAGCTGTTTTTT. The encoded protein is CASSMRSGATGELFF. The chain recombines TRBV19 with TRBJ2-2; 8 bases fit TRBD2. With 3 bases clipped from V and 4 bases from J, the junction kept 4 bases outside the gene matches. The germline CDR1 and CDR2 sequences are LNHDA and SQIVND (reference sequence). The CDR3 covers 15 residues.

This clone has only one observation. The CDR3 coding sequence is TGTGCCAGCTCACAACGACAGGGAATAGGTGAAAAACTGTTTTTT. Translation: CASSQRQGIGEKLFF. The chain employs TRBV18 and TRBJ1-4; 7 bases are a match to TRBD1. Trimming took 4 bases from V and 7 from J; bases not matched to a gene: 9. Germline-derived CDR1 and CDR2 are KGHSH and LQKENI. The CDR3 extends over 15 amino acids. Complete variable domain (other parts from reference TRBV18 and TRBJ1-4): NAGVMQNPRHLVRRRGQEARLRCSPMKGHSHVYWYRQLPEEGLKFMVYLQKENIIDESGMPKERFSAEFPKEGPSILRIQQVVRGDSAAYFCASSQRQGIGEKLFFGSGTQLSVL.

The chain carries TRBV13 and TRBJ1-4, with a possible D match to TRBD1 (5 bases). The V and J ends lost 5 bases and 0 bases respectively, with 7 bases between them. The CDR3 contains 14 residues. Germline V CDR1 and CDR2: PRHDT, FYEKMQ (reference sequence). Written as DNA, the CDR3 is TGTGCCAGCAGCGAGGGACCAACTAATGAAAAACTGTTTTTT. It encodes CASSEGPTNEKLFF.

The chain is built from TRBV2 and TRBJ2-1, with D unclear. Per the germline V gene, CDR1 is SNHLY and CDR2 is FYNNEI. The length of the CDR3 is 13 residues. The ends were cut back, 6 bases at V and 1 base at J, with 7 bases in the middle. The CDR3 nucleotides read TGTGCCAGCAGGGTGGGGTCCTACAATGAGCAGTTCTTC. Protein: CASRVGSYNEQFF. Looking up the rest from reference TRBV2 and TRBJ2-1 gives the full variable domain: EPEVTQTPSHQVTQMGQEVILRCVPISNHLYFYWYRQILGQKVEFLVSFYNNEISEKSEIFDDQFSVERPDGSNFTLKIRSTKLEDSAMYFCASRVGSYNEQFFGPGTRLTVL.

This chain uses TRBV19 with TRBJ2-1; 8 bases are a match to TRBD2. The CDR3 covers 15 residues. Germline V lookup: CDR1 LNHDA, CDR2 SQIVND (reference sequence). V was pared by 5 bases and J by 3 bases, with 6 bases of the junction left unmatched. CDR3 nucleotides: TGTGCCAGTAGTCCCCGGGGGGGCATCTACAATGAGCAGTTCTTC. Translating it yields CASSPRGGIYNEQFF. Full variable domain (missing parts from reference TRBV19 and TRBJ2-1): DGGITQSPKYLFRKEGQNVTLSCEQNLNHDAMYWYRQDPGQGLRLIYYSQIVNDFQKGDIAEGYSVSREKKESFPLTVTSAQKNPTAFYLCASSPRGGIYNEQFFGPGTRLTVL.

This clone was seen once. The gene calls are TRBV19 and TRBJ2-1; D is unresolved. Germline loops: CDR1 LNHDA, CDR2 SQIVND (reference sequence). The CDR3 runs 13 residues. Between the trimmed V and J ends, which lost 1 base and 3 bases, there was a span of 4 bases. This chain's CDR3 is CASSIGNYNEQFF. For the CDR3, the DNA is TGTGCCAGTAGTATAGGAAACTACAATGAGCAGTTCTTC. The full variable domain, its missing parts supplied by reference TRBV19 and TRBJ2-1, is DGGITQSPKYLFRKEGQNVTLSCEQNLNHDAMYWYRQDPGQGLRLIYYSQIVNDFQKGDIAEGYSVSREKKESFPLTVTSAQKNPTAFYLCASSIGNYNEQFFGPGTRLTVL.

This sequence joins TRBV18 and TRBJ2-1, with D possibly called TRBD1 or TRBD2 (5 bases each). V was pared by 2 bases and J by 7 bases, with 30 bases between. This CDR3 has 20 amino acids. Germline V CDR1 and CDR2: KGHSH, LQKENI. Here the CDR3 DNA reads TGTGCCAGCTCACCAGGGGTTTCCAGGCTTGGGGACCTAAAGAAGAATGAGCAGTTCTTC. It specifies CASSPGVSRLGDLKKNEQFF.

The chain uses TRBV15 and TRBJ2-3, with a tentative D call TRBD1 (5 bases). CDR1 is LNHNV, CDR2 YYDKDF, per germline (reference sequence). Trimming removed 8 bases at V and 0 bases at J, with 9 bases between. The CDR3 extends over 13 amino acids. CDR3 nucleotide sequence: TGTGCCACCCACCAGGGAAGCACAGATACGCAGTATTTT. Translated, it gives CATHQGSTDTQYF. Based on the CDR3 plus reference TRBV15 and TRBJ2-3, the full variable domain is DAMVIQNPRYQVTQFGKPVTLSCSQTLNHNVMYWYQQKSSQAPKLLFHYYDKDFNNEADTPDNFQSRRPNTSFCFLDIRSPGLGDTAMYLCATHQGSTDTQYFGPGTRLTVL.

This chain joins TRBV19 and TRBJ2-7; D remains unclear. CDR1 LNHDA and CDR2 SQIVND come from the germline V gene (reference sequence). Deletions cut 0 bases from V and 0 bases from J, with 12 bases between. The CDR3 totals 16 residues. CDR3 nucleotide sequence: TGTGCCAGTAGTATAGATCTCGACACTCCCTCCTACGAGCAGTACTTC. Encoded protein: CASSIDLDTPSYEQYF.

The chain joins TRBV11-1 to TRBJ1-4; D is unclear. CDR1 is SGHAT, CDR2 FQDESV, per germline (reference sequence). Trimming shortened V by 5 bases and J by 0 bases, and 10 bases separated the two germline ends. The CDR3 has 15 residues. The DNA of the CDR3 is TGTGCCAGCAGCCCCTCACCAGCAACTAATGAAAAACTGTTTTTT. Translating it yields CASSPSPATNEKLFF.